This entry is about one T cell receptor (beta chain). This clone was recorded a few times. No antigen is known for it. Base qualities are not recorded, but no much larger clone differs from it by a single base. From cysteine to phenylalanine, the CDR3 is 16 amino acids long. The retained sequence is limited to the CDR3, 48 bases, with the frame set at the first base. Looking up the germline V gene (reference sequence) yields CDR1 MNHNY and CDR2 SVGAGI. V is cut by 0 bases and J by 2 bases, and the space between the germline ends is 8 bases. Whole blood was collected in K2EDTA tubes by collaborating institutions according to the institutions' own protocols. For TCRbeta analysis, collaborator samples were shipped as frozen whole blood, as isolated PBMCs, or as DNA extracted from either sample type. These data are taken from a study of blood T cell repertoires in COVID-19 (dated by TCRdb to 2020 to 2022). General notes on the study: Samples covering the acute and convalescent phases of COVID-19 were provided by collaborators in the United States, Italy and Spain. The samples were drawn from two sources: the first 160 participants of the ongoing ImmuneRACE study, and 1,254 subjects contributed by 6 global collaborators. Subjects who had been exposed to COVID-19, were actively infected with it, or had recovered from it provided the deeply sampled blood TCRbeta repertoires that made up the dataset. Nearly every sample came with metadata listing a de-identified subject ID, COVID-19 status, age in years and sex. A freely available public database, intended as a resource for researchers studying the immune response to SARS-CoV-2, is where the repertoires were released. The prospective study material was composed of cDNA or gDNA derived from T cells, B-cell-depleted T cells, or PBMCs. Where HLA class I and class II types were available, the types were taken from metadata supplied by the sample provider, not from assay-based typing. Overall study outcomes, separate from this receptor: Clinical and demographic metadata were provided uncurated, with the amount varying by source and participant.

TCRbeta CDR3 regions were amplified from genomic DNA using the immunoSEQ Assay, a bias-controlled multiplex PCR. The original methods were these. The number of nucleated cells in each sample was estimated from the amplification of reference gene primers within the assay. To quantify the absolute abundance of each unique TCRbeta CDR3 rearrangement, sequence reads were collapsed and filtered. For each sample, productive Simpson clonality was calculated by taking the square root of Simpson's diversity index across productive rearrangements. In its TCRdb copy, this immuneACCESS table keeps in-frame sequences only and misses some clones. Where compared with another copy, unresolved V genes explain less than half of these, and the others have no known cause. The V and J calls and clone size come from that table; D and trimming were worked out from the DNA. This sample has roughly 350,000 clones in its table, and 85% to 90% of those were observed once. The ten largest clonotypes hold approximately 4% of the sample.

Input material: peripheral blood. Recombination joined TRBV6-6 with TRBJ1-6; perhaps TRBD1 is the D gene, with 5 bases matching. The source of this sequence is a woman between 45 and 65 years old with active or convalescent COVID-19. In nucleotide form, the sequence is TGTGCCAGCAGTTACTCCGGAGGGGCCTATAATTCACCCCTCCACTTT. The resulting protein is CASSYSGGAYNSPLHF.